This T cell receptor beta chain emerged from a study of T cell repertoires and HLA-DP antigens. Study background: Sorted CD137+CD4+ samples averaged approximately 230 ng DNA; pre-culture CD4+ samples, approximately 1,200 ng.

TCRdb keeps only in-frame clones here, not all; method: immunoSEQ multiplex PCR. The sample consists of around 110,000 clones, nearly 95% of them appearing once. Note on this clone: Antigen specificity is unknown.

Whole-study results and caveats: No separate analysis of naive versus memory CD4+ cells was done. Against both alloantigens, CD137+ clonality was similar, around 0.41.

The sequencing input was CD4+ T cells from PBMCs. This sequence originates from a woman younger than 35 in good health and CMV-seronegative.

Here the CDR3 DNA reads TGTGCCAGCAGCAAAGGGCGAGGGGGGGAGCAGTACTTC. The encoded protein is CASSKGRGGEQYF. The V and J genes are TRBV6-5 and TRBJ2-7; D possibly matches TRBD1 or TRBD2 (6 bases each). Germline V lookup: CDR1 MNHEY, CDR2 SVGAGI. The CDR3 contains 13 residues. Between the trimmed V and J ends, which lost 6 bases and 7 bases, there was a span of 16 bases.